These 13 T cell receptor beta chains were all obtained from the same sample, sequenced in a study of blood T cell repertoires in COVID-19. The repertoire was sequenced with immunoSEQ multiplex PCR; TCRdb's copy has only in-frame clones and lacks some. The sample has 95,000 to 130,000 clones, just over 90% seen once. Input material: peripheral blood. The receptors come from a human donor with active COVID-19. The donor label of this sample is uncertain.

This clone has only one observation. The gene calls are TRBV28 and TRBJ2-7; D is possibly TRBD1 (6 bases). This CDR3 is built from 12 residues. The V end was cut by 4 bases, the J end by 3 bases, with 7 bases between. The germline V gene encodes CDR1 MDHEN and CDR2 SYDVKM. CDR3 nucleotides: TGTGCCAGCAGTTCAGGGGACTACGAGCAGTACTTC. Translating gives CASSSGDYEQYF.

The rearrangement joins TRBV14 to TRBJ1-6, with no clear D. V was trimmed by 3 bases and J by 7 bases, leaving 7 bases between them. The germline gives CDR1 SGHDN, CDR2 FVKESK. CDR3 size: 13 residues. CDR3 region: CASSQDWNSPLHF. The CDR3 DNA reads TGTGCCAGCAGCCAGGACTGGAATTCACCCCTCCACTTT.

The gene calls are TRBV12-2 and TRBJ2-5; TRBD2 is taken as the D call from the table, unchecked against the DNA. TRBV12-2 is recorded as a pseudogene. CDR3 length: 14 amino acids. Here the CDR3 DNA reads TGTGCAAGTCGCTTAGGGCGGGGGGTGGAGACCCAGTACTTC. Its translation is CASRLGRGVETQYF.

The CDR3 nucleotides are TGTGCCAGCAGTGAAGAGCGGGGGGGCACAGATACGCAGTATTTT. Translated: CASSEERGGTDTQYF. This chain links TRBV2 with TRBJ2-3; 9 positions agree with TRBD2. V shed 1 base, J shed 1 base, and the junction held 0 bases outside the gene matches. This CDR3 region has 15 residues. The germline CDR1 and CDR2 sequences are SNHLY and FYNNEI.

V is TRBV12-3 or TRBV12-4 and J is TRBJ2-3; D is unresolved. This CDR3 comprises 13 residues. Trimming took off 4 bases at V and 3 bases at J, with 8 bases between the two ends. CDR3 amino acids: CASSSGYTDTQYF. The CDR3 DNA follows: TGTGCCAGCAGTTCCGGGTATACAGATACGCAGTATTTT.

The chain uses TRBV2 and TRBJ2-3, with a tentative D call TRBD2 (6 bases). V was trimmed by 8 bases and J by 0 bases, leaving 9 bases between them. CDR1 SNHLY and CDR2 FYNNEI come from the germline V gene. The CDR3 totals 13 residues. The CDR3 loop reads CASLRGSTDTQYF. CDR3 nucleotides: TGTGCCAGCCTGCGGGGTAGCACAGATACGCAGTATTTT.

This clone was observed once. V gene TRBV9 combines with J gene TRBJ1-1; D is possibly TRBD1 (6 bases). The CDR3 is 17 amino acids. Trimming removed 4 bases from V and 5 bases from J, with 24 bases in between. Germline loops: CDR1 SGDLS, CDR2 YYNGEE. The CDR3 nucleotides are TGTGCCAGCAGCTCGGGGGGAGGCAGGGGATCAGGGACTGAAGCTTTCTTT. This encodes CASSSGGGRGSGTEAFF. The whole variable domain, filled in from reference TRBV9 and TRBJ1-1, reads DSGVTQTPKHLITATGQRVTLRCSPRSGDLSVYWYQQSLDQGLQFLIQYYNGEERAKGNILERFSAQQFPDLHSELNLSSLELGDSALYFCASSSGGGRGSGTEAFFGQGTRLTVV.

The count of this clone is one. J is TRBJ2-2 and V is TRBV7-6; TRBD2 matches 9 bases. The CDR3 runs 16 residues. CDR1 and CDR2 from the germline V gene are SGHVS and FNYEAQ. The V and J ends lost 5 bases and 0 bases, in that order; junction bases with no gene match: 4. The CDR3 coding sequence is TGTGCCAGCAGCCCCTTAGCGGGGGCGAACACCGGGGAGCTGTTTTTT. Encoded protein: CASSPLAGANTGELFF.

This chain joins TRBV4-2 and TRBJ2-5; 9 positions agree with TRBD2. The CDR3 has 16 residues. From germline, CDR1 is LGHNA and CDR2 YNFKEQ. V was clipped by 0 bases and J by 4 bases; unmatched bases: 6. CDR3 region: CASSQDMGTSRETQYF. Written as DNA, the CDR3 is TGTGCCAGCAGCCAAGATATGGGGACTAGCAGAGAGACCCAGTACTTC.

The V gene is TRBV6-5, the J gene TRBJ2-5, with D perhaps TRBD1 (5 bases). The CDR3 is made up of 12 amino acids. The V gene's germline CDR1 is MNHEY and CDR2 SVGAGI. Trimming left V 8 bases short and J 5 bases short, with 12 bases between. The CDR3 coding sequence is TGTGCCAGCGGGCACCCAGGGGAGACCCAGTACTTC. Its protein product is CASGHPGETQYF.

The chain joins TRBV18 to TRBJ2-5; D is perhaps TRBD1 (5 bases). V lost 4 bases, J lost 5 bases, and 11 bases lay in between. CDR1 KGHSH and CDR2 LQKENI come from the germline V gene. CDR3 length: 13 amino acids. As DNA, the CDR3 is TGTGCCAGCTCACGGGGCGTCGGGGAGACCCAGTACTTC. Its protein is CASSRGVGETQYF.

The chain carries TRBV5-5 and TRBJ2-7; 9 bases align to TRBD1. J was trimmed by 2 bases and V by 0 bases; bases with no gene match: 6. The CDR3 is 16 amino acids. CDR1 is SGHKS, CDR2 YYEKEE, per germline (reference sequence). The CDR3 loop is CASSLAGTGPPYEQYF. The CDR3 DNA sequence: TGTGCCAGCAGCTTGGCAGGGACAGGGCCCCCCTACGAGCAGTACTTC.

The J gene is TRBJ2-7, the V gene TRBV3-1 (or the pseudogene TRBV3-2); 8 bases are shared with TRBD2. Looked up from germline, CDR1 is LGHDT and CDR2 is YNNKEL (reference sequence). With V trimmed by 1 base and J by 7 bases, 9 bases remained unmatched. The CDR3 has 15 residues. The CDR3 DNA follows: TGTGCCAGCAGCCAAGTGGGGACTAGTACGAGGGAGCAGTACTTC. Encoded protein: CASSQVGTSTREQYF.